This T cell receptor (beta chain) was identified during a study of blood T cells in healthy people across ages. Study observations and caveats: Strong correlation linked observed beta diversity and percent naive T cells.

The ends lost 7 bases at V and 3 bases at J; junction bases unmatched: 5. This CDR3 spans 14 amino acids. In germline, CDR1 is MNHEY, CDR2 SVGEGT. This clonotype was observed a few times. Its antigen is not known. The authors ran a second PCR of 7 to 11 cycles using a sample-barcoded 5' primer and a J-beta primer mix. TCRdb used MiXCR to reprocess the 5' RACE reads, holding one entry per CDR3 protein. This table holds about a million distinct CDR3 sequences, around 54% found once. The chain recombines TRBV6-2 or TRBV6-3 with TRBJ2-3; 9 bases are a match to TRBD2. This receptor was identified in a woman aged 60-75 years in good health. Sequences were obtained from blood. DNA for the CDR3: TGTGCCAGCATCTTAGCGGGAGTAACAGATACGCAGTATTTT. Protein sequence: CASILAGVTDTQYF.